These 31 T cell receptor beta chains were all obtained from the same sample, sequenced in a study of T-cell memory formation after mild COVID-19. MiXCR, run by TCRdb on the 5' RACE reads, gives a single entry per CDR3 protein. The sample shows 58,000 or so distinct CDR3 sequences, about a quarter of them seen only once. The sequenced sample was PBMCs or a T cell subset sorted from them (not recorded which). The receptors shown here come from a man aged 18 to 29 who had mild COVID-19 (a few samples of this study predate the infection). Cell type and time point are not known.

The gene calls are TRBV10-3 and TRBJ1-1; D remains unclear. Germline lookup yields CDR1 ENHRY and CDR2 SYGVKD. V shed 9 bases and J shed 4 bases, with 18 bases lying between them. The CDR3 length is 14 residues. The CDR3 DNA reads TGTGCCATAAGTCAGACCCCGTCAGGCACTGAAGCTTTCTTT. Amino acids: CAISQTPSGTEAFF.

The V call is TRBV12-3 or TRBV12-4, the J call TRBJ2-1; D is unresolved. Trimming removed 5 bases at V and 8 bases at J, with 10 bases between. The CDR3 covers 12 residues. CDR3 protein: CASSLETDEQFF. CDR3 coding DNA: TGTGCCAGCAGTCTCGAGACTGATGAGCAGTTCTTC.

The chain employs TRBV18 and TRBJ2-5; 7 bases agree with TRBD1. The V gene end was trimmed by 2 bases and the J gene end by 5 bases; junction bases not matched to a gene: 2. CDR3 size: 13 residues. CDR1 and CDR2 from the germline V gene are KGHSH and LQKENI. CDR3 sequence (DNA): TGTGCCAGCTCACCAAAACAGGGGGAGACCCAGTACTTC. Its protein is CASSPKQGETQYF.

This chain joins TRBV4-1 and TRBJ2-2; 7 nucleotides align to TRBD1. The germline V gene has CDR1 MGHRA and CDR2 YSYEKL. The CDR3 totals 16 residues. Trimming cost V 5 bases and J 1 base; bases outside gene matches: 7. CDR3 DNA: TGCGCCAGCAGCACGCCGACAGGGATGAACACCGGGGAGCTGTTTTTT. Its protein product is CASSTPTGMNTGELFF.

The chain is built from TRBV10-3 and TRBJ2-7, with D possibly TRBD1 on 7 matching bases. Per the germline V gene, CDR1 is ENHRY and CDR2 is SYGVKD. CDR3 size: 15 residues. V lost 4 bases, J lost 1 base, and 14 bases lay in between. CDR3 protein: CAISVGRGESYEQYV. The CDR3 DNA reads TGTGCCATCAGTGTGGGCAGGGGGGAGTCCTACGAGCAGTACGTC.

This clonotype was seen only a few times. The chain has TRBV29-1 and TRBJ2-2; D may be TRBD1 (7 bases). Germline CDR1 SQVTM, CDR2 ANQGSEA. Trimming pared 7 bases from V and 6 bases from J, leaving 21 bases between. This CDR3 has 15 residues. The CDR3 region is CSAGGHRGNAGELFF. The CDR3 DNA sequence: TGCAGCGCCGGGGGCCACAGGGGTAACGCCGGGGAGCTGTTTTTT.

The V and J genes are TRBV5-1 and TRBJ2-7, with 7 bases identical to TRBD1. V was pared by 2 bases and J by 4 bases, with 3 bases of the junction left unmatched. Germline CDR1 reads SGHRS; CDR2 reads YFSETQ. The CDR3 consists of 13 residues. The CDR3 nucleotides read TGCGCCAGCAGCTTCGGACAGGATTACGAGCAGTACGTC. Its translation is CASSFGQDYEQYV.

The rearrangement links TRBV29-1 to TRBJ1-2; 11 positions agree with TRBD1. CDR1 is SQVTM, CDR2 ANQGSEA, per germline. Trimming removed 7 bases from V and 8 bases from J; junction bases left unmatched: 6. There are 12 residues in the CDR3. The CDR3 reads CSATGQGEGYTF. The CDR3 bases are TGCAGCGCCACGGGACAGGGGGAAGGCTACACCTTC.

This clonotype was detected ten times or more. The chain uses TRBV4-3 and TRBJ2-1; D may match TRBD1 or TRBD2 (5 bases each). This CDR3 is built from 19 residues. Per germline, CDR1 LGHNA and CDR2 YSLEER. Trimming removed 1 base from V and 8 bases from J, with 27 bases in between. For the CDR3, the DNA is TGCGCCAGCAGCCAAGTGGGGGACGGGACCTACGGTGCCCGCGATGAGCAGTTCTTC. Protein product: CASSQVGDGTYGARDEQFF.

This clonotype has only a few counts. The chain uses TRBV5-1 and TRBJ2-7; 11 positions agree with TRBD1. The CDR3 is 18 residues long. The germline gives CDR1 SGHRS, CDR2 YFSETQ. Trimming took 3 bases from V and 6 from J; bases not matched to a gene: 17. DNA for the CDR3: TGCGCCAGCAGCTCTTCAGGACAGGGGGCGAGTTTTTCCGCCGAGCAGTACTTC. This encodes CASSSSGQGASFSAEQYF.

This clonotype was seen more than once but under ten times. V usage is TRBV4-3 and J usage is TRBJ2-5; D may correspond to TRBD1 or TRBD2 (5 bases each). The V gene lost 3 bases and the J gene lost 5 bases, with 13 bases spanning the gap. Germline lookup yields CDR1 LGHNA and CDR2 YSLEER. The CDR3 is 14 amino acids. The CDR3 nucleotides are TGCGCCAGCAGCCAGGGGGTGGGCCAGGAGACCCAGTACTTC. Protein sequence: CASSQGVGQETQYF.

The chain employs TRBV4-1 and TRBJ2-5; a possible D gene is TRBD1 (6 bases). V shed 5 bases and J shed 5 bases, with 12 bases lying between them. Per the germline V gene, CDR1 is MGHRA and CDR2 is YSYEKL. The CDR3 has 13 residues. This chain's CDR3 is CASSGPGAETQYF. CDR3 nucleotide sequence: TGCGCCAGCAGCGGGCCAGGGGCGGAGACCCAGTACTTC.

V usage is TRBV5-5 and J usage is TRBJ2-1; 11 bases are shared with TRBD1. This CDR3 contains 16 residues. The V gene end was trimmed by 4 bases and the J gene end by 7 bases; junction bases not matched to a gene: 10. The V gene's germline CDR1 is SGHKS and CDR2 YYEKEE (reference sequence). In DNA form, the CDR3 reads TGTGCCAGCAGCCCCACGCCGGACAGGGGGCCTAATGAGCAGTTCTTC. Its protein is CASSPTPDRGPNEQFF. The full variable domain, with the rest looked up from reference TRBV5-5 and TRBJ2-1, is DAGVTQSPTHLIKTRGQQVTLRCSPISGHKSVSWYQQVLGQGPQFIFQYYEKEERGRGNFPDRFSARQFPNYSSELNVNALLLGDSALYLCASSPTPDRGPNEQFFGPGTRLTVL.

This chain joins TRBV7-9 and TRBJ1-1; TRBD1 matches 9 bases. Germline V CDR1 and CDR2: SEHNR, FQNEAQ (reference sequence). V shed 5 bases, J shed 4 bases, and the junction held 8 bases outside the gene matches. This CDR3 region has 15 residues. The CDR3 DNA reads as TGTGCCAGCAGCCCGCCGGGACAGGGAGGCACTGAAGCTTTCTTT. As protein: CASSPPGQGGTEAFF.

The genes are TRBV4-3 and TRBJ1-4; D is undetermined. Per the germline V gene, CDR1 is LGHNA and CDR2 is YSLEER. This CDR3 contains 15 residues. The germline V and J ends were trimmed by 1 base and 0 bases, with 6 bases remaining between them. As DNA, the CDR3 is TGCGCCAGCAGCCAAGGGTTTTCAACTAATGAAAAACTGTTTTTT. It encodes CASSQGFSTNEKLFF.

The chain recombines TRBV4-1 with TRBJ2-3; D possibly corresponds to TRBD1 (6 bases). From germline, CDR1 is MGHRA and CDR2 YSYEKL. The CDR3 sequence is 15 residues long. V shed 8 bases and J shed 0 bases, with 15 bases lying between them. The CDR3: CASGRTASSTDTQYF. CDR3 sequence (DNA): TGCGCCAGCGGGCGGACAGCTTCTAGCACAGATACGCAGTATTTT.

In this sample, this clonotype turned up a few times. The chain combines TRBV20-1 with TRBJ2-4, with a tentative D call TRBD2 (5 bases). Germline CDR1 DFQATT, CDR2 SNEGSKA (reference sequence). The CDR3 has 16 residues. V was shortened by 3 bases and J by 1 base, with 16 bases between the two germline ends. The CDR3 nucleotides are TGCAGTGCTAGTCCGGGGATATGGACGGCCAAAAACATTCAGTACTTC. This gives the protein CSASPGIWTAKNIQYF.

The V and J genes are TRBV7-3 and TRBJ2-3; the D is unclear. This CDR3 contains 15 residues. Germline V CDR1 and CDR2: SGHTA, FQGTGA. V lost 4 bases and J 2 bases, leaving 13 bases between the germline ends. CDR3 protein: CASSSQSRHTDTQYF. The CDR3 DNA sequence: TGTGCCAGCAGCTCTCAATCTCGACACACAGATACGCAGTATTTT.

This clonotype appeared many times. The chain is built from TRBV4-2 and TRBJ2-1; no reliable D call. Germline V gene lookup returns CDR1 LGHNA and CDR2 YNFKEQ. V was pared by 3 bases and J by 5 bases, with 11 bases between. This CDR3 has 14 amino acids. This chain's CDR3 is CASSQSLENNEQFF. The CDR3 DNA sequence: TGTGCCAGCAGCCAGTCGCTAGAGAACAATGAGCAGTTCTTC.

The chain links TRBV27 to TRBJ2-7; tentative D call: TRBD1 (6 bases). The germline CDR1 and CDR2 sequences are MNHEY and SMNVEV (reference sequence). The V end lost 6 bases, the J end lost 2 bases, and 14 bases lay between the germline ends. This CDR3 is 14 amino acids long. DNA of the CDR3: TGTGCCAGCAGCCGGGACATCGAAGCCTACGAGCAGTACTTC. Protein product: CASSRDIEAYEQYF.

The CDR3 reads CASSYQTGGRDEQFF. CDR3 in DNA: TGTGCCAGCAGCTATCAGACAGGGGGCAGGGATGAGCAGTTCTTC. This chain joins TRBV3-1 and TRBJ2-1, with TRBD1 matching over 10 bases. This CDR3 region has 15 residues. The junction had 9 bases not matched to a gene; V was cut back by 5 bases and J by 8 bases. CDR1 and CDR2 (germline): LGHDT, YNNKEL (reference sequence).

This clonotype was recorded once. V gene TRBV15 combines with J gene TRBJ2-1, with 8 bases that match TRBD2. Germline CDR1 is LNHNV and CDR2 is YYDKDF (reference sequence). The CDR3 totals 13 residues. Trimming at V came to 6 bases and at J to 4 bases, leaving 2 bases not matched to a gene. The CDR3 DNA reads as TGTGCCACCAGGGGCGGGAGGTACAATGAGCAGTTCTTC. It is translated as CATRGGRYNEQFF.

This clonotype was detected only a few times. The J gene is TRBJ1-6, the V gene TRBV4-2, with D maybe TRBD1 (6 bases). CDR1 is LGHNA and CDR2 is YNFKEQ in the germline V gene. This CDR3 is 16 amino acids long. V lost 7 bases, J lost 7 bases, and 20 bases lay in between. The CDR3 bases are TGTGCCAGCACCGGGGGGGCGGAAAGTCGCAATTCACCCCTCCACTTT. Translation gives CASTGGAESRNSPLHF.

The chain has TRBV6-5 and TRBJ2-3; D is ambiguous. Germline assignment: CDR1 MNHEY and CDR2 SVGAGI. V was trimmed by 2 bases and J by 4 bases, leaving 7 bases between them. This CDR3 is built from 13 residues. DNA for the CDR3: TGTGCCAGCAGTTACGTCGTGGCAGATACGCAGTATTTT. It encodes CASSYVVADTQYF.

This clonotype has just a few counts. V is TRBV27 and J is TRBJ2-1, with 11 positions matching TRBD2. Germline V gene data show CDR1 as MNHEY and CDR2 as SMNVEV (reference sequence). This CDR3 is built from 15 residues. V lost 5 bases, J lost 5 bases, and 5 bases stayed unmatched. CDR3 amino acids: CASSLTSGVHNEQFF. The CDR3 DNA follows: TGTGCCAGCAGTCTGACTAGCGGGGTGCACAATGAGCAGTTCTTC.

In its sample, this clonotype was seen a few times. The CDR3 sequence is CASSLGQGAWEQYV. The CDR3 DNA follows: TGTGCCAGCAGCTTGGGACAGGGGGCGTGGGAGCAGTACGTC. The chain is built from TRBV5-6 and TRBJ2-7; 10 positions agree with TRBD1. Losses at the gene ends were 0 bases for V and 7 bases for J; bases not matched to a gene: 4. The CDR3 is 14 residues long. CDR1 is SGHDT and CDR2 is YYEEEE in the germline V gene.

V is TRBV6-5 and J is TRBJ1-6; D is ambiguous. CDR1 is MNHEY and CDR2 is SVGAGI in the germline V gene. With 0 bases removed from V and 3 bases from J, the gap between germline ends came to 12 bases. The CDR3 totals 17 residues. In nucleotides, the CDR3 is TGTGCCAGCAGTTACTCGATCCGACAATACTATAATTCACCCCTCCACTTT. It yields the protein CASSYSIRQYYNSPLHF.

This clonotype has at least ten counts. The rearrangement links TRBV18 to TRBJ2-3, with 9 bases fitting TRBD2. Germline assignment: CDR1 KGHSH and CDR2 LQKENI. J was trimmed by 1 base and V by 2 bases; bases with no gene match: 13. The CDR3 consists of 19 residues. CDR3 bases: TGTGCCAGCTCACCAGTCACGAGCGGGGGGTACTCTGGCACAGATACGCAGTATTTT. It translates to CASSPVTSGGYSGTDTQYF.

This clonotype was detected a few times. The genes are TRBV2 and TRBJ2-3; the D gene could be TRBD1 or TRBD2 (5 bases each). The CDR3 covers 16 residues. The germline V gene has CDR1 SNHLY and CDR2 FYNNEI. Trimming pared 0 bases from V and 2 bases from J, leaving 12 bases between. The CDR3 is CASSEAPGPFTDTQYF. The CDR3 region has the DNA TGTGCCAGCAGTGAAGCCCCGGGACCATTCACAGATACGCAGTATTTT.

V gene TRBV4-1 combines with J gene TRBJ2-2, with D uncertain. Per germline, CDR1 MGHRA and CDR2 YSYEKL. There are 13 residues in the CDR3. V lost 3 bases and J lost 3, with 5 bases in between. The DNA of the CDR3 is TGCGCCAGCAGCCAGGCCTACACCGGGGAGCTGTTTTTT. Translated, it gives CASSQAYTGELFF.

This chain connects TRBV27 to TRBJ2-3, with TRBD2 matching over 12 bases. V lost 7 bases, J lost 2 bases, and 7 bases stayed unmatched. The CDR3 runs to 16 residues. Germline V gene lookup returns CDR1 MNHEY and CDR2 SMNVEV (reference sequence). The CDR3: CASTRLAGVLTDTQYF. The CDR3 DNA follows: TGTGCCAGCACCAGACTAGCGGGGGTCCTCACAGATACGCAGTATTTT.